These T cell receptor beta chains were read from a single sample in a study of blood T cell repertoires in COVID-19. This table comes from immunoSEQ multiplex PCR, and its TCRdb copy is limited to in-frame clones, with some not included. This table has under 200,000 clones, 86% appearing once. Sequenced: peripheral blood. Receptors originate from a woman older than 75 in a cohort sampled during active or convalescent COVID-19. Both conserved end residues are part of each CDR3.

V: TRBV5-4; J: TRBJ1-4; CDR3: CASSLVYSAGSIEKLFF
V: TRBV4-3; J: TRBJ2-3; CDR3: CASSPTPGGTRQGWADTQYF
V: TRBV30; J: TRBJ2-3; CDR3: CASPSPSTDTQYF
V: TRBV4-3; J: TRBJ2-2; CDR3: CASSQESGGTGELFF
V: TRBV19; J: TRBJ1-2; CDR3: CASSTGAGVRLYGYTF
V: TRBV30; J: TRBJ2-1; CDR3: CAWSERLAGAVNEQFF
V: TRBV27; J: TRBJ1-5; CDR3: CASSSIGAHNPPQHF
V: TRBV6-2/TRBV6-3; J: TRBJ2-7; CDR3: CASSSPRLGGSYEQYF
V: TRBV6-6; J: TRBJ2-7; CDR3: CASSSDRVEYF
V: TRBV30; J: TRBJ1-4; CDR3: CAWSVIGRRANEKLFF